This record looks at one T cell receptor (beta chain) sequence and its context. The data belong to a study of blood T cell repertoires in COVID-19. V was trimmed by 5 bases and J by 9 bases, leaving 16 bases between them. The CDR3 extends over 13 amino acids. How the authors handled the data: Amplification of reference gene primers was used by the study to estimate nucleated cell counts. Assay used: immunoSEQ multiplex PCR; TCRdb lists only in-frame clones, some missing. V, J and clone size derive from that table, while D and trimming were established from the DNA sequence. The sample carries some 120,000 clones, around 87% recorded once.

The sequence came from a woman aged 55-70 years with acute or convalescent COVID-19. Material: peripheral blood. The chain links TRBV12-3 or TRBV12-4 to TRBJ1-1; D is uncertain. The CDR3 loop reads CASSPAREIKAFF. The DNA for the CDR3 is TGTGCCAGCAGTCCCGCCCGGGAGATTAAAGCTTTCTTT.